The 14 T cell receptor beta chains presented below share a single source sample, sequenced in a study of metastatic and nonmetastatic thyroid tumors. Using MiXCR, TCRdb re-called clones from the PCR reads. The table lists approximately 42,000 clones, 20% to 25% of them singletons, with about 15% in the top ten. No treatment of any kind had been given to any patient before thyroid surgery. Sequenced material: tumor tissue. These receptors came from a female donor with papillary thyroid cancer or a benign thyroid nodule (not recorded which). Some clones in this sample may be carry-over from other donors' samples.

The rearrangement uses TRBV5-1 and TRBJ2-1; 9 nucleotides line up with TRBD1. The V and J ends lost 7 bases and 9 bases, in that order; junction bases with no gene match: 8. CDR1 and CDR2 (germline): SGHRS, YFSETQ. CDR3 length equals 13 residues. The CDR3 spells CASGGQGRTEQFF. CDR3 in DNA: TGCGCCAGCGGAGGACAGGGGCGTACTGAGCAGTTCTTC.

The CDR3 DNA reads TGTGCCAGCCACAGGGCAGGGGCCTATCAGCCCCAGCATTTT. It codes for CASHRAGAYQPQHF. The chain combines TRBV28 with TRBJ1-5, with D perhaps TRBD1 (6 bases). The CDR3 sequence is 14 residues long. Germline loops: CDR1 MDHEN, CDR2 SYDVKM. V lost 8 bases to trimming and J lost 5 bases, with 16 bases between them.

The chain is built from TRBV5-1 and TRBJ2-7; D remains ambiguous. The CDR3 has 15 residues. Germline-derived CDR1 and CDR2 are SGHRS and YFSETQ. Trimming removed 0 bases from V and 0 bases from J, with 10 bases in between. CDR3 sequence reads: CASSLDMISSYEQYF. Written as DNA, the CDR3 is TGCGCCAGCAGCTTGGATATGATCAGCTCCTACGAGCAGTACTTC.

This clone has only a few counts. In nucleotides, the CDR3 is TGTGCCAGCAGTCAGGGGGCAGGGGGCGTCTATGGCTACACCTTC. Residues: CASSQGAGGVYGYTF. The chain has TRBV6-4 and TRBJ1-2; 8 bases align to TRBD1. The J segment lost 4 bases and the V segment lost 5 bases, leaving 9 bases of the junction unmatched. Germline V lookup: CDR1 MRHNA, CDR2 SNTAGT. This CDR3 has 15 amino acids.

The gene calls are TRBV7-9 and TRBJ2-7; D gene ambiguous. Germline V gene data show CDR1 as SEHNR and CDR2 as FQNEAQ (reference sequence). V lost 8 bases, J lost 0 bases, and 8 bases lay in between. The CDR3 consists of 12 residues. The CDR3 spells CASVSRSYEQYF. CDR3 nucleotides: TGTGCCAGCGTGAGCCGCTCCTACGAGCAGTACTTC.

This clone came up many times. This chain uses TRBV2 with TRBJ2-7; D uncertain. The CDR3 has 11 residues. The V end was cut by 2 bases, the J end by 5 bases, with 4 bases between. Germline assignment: CDR1 SNHLY and CDR2 FYNNEI. CDR3 residues: CASSEIDEQYF. As DNA, the CDR3 is TGTGCCAGCAGTGAAATCGACGAGCAGTACTTC.

There are many counts of this clone. This same CDR3 is encoded by further DNA sequences in the sample. This sequence joins TRBV7-9 and TRBJ2-3; D is unresolved. Germline CDR1 SEHNR, CDR2 FQNEAQ (reference sequence). This CDR3 contains 12 residues. With 7 bases removed from V and 0 bases from J, the gap between germline ends came to 5 bases. The CDR3: CASMYSTDTQYF. Written as DNA, the CDR3 is TGTGCCAGCATGTACAGCACAGATACGCAGTATTTT.

This chain connects TRBV18 to TRBJ1-2; D is unclear. CDR3 length: 12 residues. Trimming took 6 bases from V and 0 from J, leaving 5 bases between them. The germline gives CDR1 KGHSH, CDR2 LQKENI. CDR3 in amino acids: CASSHTNYGYTF. CDR3 nucleotide sequence: TGTGCCAGCTCTCATACTAACTATGGCTACACCTTC.

This clone was picked up many times. This chain joins TRBV6-5 and TRBJ2-7; no reliable D call. V lost 0 bases and J lost 4, with 13 bases in between. Germline CDR1 reads MNHEY; CDR2 reads SVGAGI. This CDR3 is 15 amino acids long. The DNA of the CDR3 is TGTGCCAGCAGTTACTCAAAGCGATACGGGTACGAGCAGTACTTC. Translating gives CASSYSKRYGYEQYF.

This clone was picked up a small number of times. The chain uses TRBV27 and TRBJ2-1; D gene unclear. The ends were cut back, 2 bases at V and 5 bases at J, with 16 bases in the middle. The germline gives CDR1 MNHEY, CDR2 SMNVEV (reference sequence). The CDR3 spans 16 residues. The CDR3, as DNA: TGTGCCAGCAGTTTACAGGCCGGAAAGACAAACAATGAGCAGTTCTTC. Translated: CASSLQAGKTNNEQFF.

This clone appeared many times. A junction end diverges from the germline sequence, so it may reflect a read error. V and J are TRBV15 and TRBJ2-7; D is possibly TRBD1 or TRBD2 (5 bases each). This CDR3 region has 15 residues. Germline V CDR1 and CDR2: LNHNV, YYDKDF (reference sequence). This CDR3 is CATSRDLAGAGTGTF. The CDR3 DNA reads TGTGCCACCAGCAGAGATCTTGCGGGTGCTGGGACGGGGACCTTC.

By share of the sample, this clone is medium-sized. Other DNA sequences in this sample translate to the same CDR3. The chain uses TRBV19 and TRBJ2-2, with D hard to call. The length of the CDR3 is 12 residues. From germline, CDR1 is LNHDA and CDR2 SQIVND (reference sequence). Trimming removed 6 bases at V and 6 bases at J, with 8 bases between. The CDR3 reads CASRSGPGELFF. For the CDR3, the DNA is TGTGCCAGTAGATCAGGCCCCGGGGAGCTGTTTTTT.

This sequence joins TRBV7-2 and TRBJ2-1; D gene uncertain. Germline values: CDR1 SGHTA, CDR2 FQGNSA. The CDR3 runs to 13 residues. V dropped 1 base and J dropped 0 bases, with 1 base sitting between them. The CDR3 sequence: CASSLDSYNEQFF. The CDR3 bases are TGTGCCAGCAGCTTAGACTCCTACAATGAGCAGTTCTTC.

This clone was recorded at least ten times. This sequence joins TRBV20-1 and TRBJ1-2; no firm D call. Germline V lookup: CDR1 DFQATT, CDR2 SNEGSKA (reference sequence). Between the trimmed V and J ends, which lost 1 base and 4 bases, there was a span of 13 bases. CDR3 length equals 14 residues. Here the CDR3 reads CSARVSVVSYGYTF. CDR3 sequence (DNA): TGCAGTGCTAGAGTTTCCGTCGTCAGCTATGGCTACACCTTC.